Listed here is a single TCR beta chain. The data derive from a study of control samples from healthy donors and cancer patients. This table comes from immunoSEQ multiplex PCR, and its TCRdb copy is limited to in-frame clones, with some not included. The data hold roughly 120,000 clones, with roughly 89% observed a single time. The CDR3 covers 14 residues. CDR1 is SGHNT and CDR2 is YYREEE in the germline V gene (reference sequence). V shed 2 bases and J shed 2 bases, with 9 bases lying between them. The sequence was collected from a man younger than 40 in good health. Sequencing used blood. The rearrangement uses TRBV5-4 and TRBJ2-3; D unclear. Written as DNA, the CDR3 is TGTGCCAGCAGCTTCCTAGACTTCACAGATACGCAGTATTTT. It yields the protein CASSFLDFTDTQYF.